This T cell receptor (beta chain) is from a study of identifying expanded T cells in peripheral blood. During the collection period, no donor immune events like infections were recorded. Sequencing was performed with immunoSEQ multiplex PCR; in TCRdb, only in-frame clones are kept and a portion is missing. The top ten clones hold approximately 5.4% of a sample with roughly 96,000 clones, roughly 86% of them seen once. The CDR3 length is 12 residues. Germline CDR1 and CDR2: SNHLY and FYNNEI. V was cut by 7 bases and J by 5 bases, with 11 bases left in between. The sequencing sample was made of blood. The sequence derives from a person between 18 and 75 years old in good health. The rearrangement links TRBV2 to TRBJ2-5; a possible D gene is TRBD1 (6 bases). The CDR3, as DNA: TGTGCCAGCAATGGGGGCGCGGAGACCCAGTACTTC. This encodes CASNGGAETQYF.